This TCR beta chain was found in a study of blood T cell repertoires in COVID-19. Repertoires were generated with immunoSEQ multiplex PCR, while TCRdb's copy carries only in-frame clones and drops some. The table has approximately 220,000 clones, roughly 80% seen once. This receptor was taken from a woman in her forties or fifties who had been exposed to COVID-19. Sequencing input: PBMCs or T cells enriched from blood (not recorded which).

The CDR3 nucleotides are TGTGCCAGCACCCGGGGGGGATATGGCTACACCTTC. Its translation: CASTRGGYGYTF. V and J are TRBV12-3 or TRBV12-4 and TRBJ1-2, with D possibly being TRBD1 (5 bases). The germline V and J ends were trimmed by 7 bases and 5 bases, with 11 bases remaining between them. The CDR3 is 12 residues long.